What follows describes a single TCR beta chain. Its antigen remains unknown. Germline V gene sequence: CDR1 SGHRS, CDR2 YFSETQ. Trimming stripped 0 bases from V and 5 bases from J, with 18 bases between. CDR3 length: 16 amino acids. This record belongs to a study of T cell responses to AZD1222 COVID-19 vaccine. Profiling relied on immunoSEQ multiplex PCR, and the TCRdb table lists in-frame clones only, not all of them. This table holds about 86,000 clones, roughly 90% found once. Regarding the study as a whole: Once two AZD1222 doses were given, Spike-specific TCR breadth and depth went up. A mostly white British donor set with more females was recruited, and clonal diversity was possibly underestimated. Per reports, nearly half of all spike-specific TCRs target regions that are unmutated in variants.

The sequence derives from an adult in good health. The sequencing here drew on peripheral blood, taken on day 0 of AZD1222 vaccination. V is TRBV5-1 and J is TRBJ2-7; D unresolved. CDR3 DNA sequence: TGCGCCAGCAGCTTGGTATCTATGGGGATTTCCCACGAGCAGTACTTC. Its protein is CASSLVSMGISHEQYF.